Each of the 22 T cell receptor beta chains below was sequenced from the same sample in a study of blood T cells in healthy people across ages. Combining a sample-barcoded 5' primer with a J-beta primer mix, a second PCR ran for roughly 6 to 12 cycles. From the 5' RACE reads, TCRdb called clonotypes with MiXCR, one entry per CDR3 protein. Among 870,000 or so distinct CDR3 sequences listed, under 30% were seen once. The sample comprised blood. These receptors all come from an elderly woman in good health.

The chain uses TRBV6-1 and TRBJ2-1; 13 bases fit TRBD2. The V gene's germline CDR1 is MNHNS and CDR2 SASEGT. The CDR3 is 15 amino acids. Trimming removed 1 base from V and 8 bases from J; junction bases left unmatched: 2. The CDR3: CASSEGTSGSYEQFF. CDR3 DNA: TGTGCCAGCAGTGAAGGGACTAGCGGGAGCTATGAGCAGTTCTTC.

This clonotype was seen many times. The V and J genes are TRBV20-1 and TRBJ1-6, with 7 bases fitting TRBD1. The junction had 3 bases not matched to a gene; V was cut back by 1 base and J by 3 bases. The CDR3 length is 15 residues. Germline lookup yields CDR1 DFQATT and CDR2 SNEGSKA (reference sequence). CDR3 coding DNA: TGCAGTGCTAGAGGGGACAGTGTCTATAATTCACCCCTCCACTTT. This gives the protein CSARGDSVYNSPLHF.

This clonotype was seen at least ten times. The chain couples TRBV20-1 to TRBJ1-1; a possible D gene is TRBD1 (6 bases). CDR3 length equals 15 residues. Looked up from germline, CDR1 is DFQATT and CDR2 is SNEGSKA (reference sequence). Trimming took off 5 bases at V and 0 bases at J, with 16 bases between the two ends. As DNA, the CDR3 is TGCAGTGCTCGGCAGGGGTACTCCATGAACACTGAAGCTTTCTTT. This encodes CSARQGYSMNTEAFF.

This clonotype has a count of ten or more. The rearrangement uses TRBV10-2 and TRBJ1-4; the D is unclear. The germline V gene encodes CDR1 WSHSY and CDR2 SAAADI. Trimming shortened V by 7 bases and J by 5 bases, and 8 bases separated the two germline ends. This CDR3 is built from 12 residues. CDR3 nucleotides: TGCGCCAGCAAGGACGGGAATGAAAAACTGTTTTTT. Its protein is CASKDGNEKLFF.

As for this clonotype: At one boundary the junction diverges from the germline segment, which might be a read error. The chain carries TRBV5-4 and TRBJ2-5, with 10 bases that match TRBD2. The CDR3 is 15 residues long. CDR1 and CDR2 (germline): SGHNT, YYREEE (reference sequence). The chain's CDR3 is CAGSLRAGGPETQYF. CDR3 bases: TGTGCCGGCAGCTTGAGAGCGGGGGGGCCGGAGACCCAGTACTTC.

V gene TRBV7-2 combines with J gene TRBJ2-3; 8 nucleotides line up with TRBD2. Losses at the gene ends were 5 bases for V and 4 bases for J; bases not matched to a gene: 5. This CDR3 contains 14 residues. Germline CDR1 and CDR2: SGHTA and FQGNSA. CDR3 amino acids: CASSPLTSADTQYF. The CDR3 DNA follows: TGTGCCAGCAGCCCCCTGACTAGCGCAGATACGCAGTATTTT.

Remarks on this clonotype: This clone may be a read error of a much larger clone one base away. This chain connects TRBV7-6 to TRBJ1-4; possibly TRBD1 for D (6 bases). The CDR3 consists of 16 residues. From germline, CDR1 is SGHVS and CDR2 FNYEAQ. This CDR3 reads CASSFAPQGSNEKRFF. The CDR3 coding sequence is TGTGCCAGCAGCTTTGCACCACAGGGCTCTAATGAAAAACGGTTTTTT.

This chain links TRBV7-9 with TRBJ2-1; D is undetermined. The CDR3 spans 14 residues. Per germline, CDR1 SEHNR and CDR2 FQNEAQ (reference sequence). V was shortened by 8 bases and J by 0 bases, with 11 bases between the two germline ends. CDR3 in DNA: TGTGCCAGCGCCGGGCCCCCCTCCTACAATGAGCAGTTCTTC. It codes for CASAGPPSYNEQFF.

V usage is TRBV4-2 and J usage is TRBJ2-6; tentative D call: TRBD1 (5 bases). The CDR3 sequence is 16 residues long. Trimming removed 1 base from V and 3 bases from J, with 10 bases in between. The germline V gene encodes CDR1 LGHNA and CDR2 YNFKEQ. The CDR3 DNA reads TGTGCCAGCAGCCAAGTGGTGGGGCTTGGGGCCAACGTCCTGACTTTC. It specifies CASSQVVGLGANVLTF.

This clonotype was found many times. The CDR3 here is CASSFRLGVAGEVDEQYF. The DNA for the CDR3 is TGTGCCAGCAGCTTTCGGCTCGGGGTAGCGGGGGAGGTGGACGAGCAGTACTTC. The chain couples TRBV7-9 to TRBJ2-7; TRBD2 matches at 9 bases. This CDR3 has 18 amino acids. Germline-derived CDR1 and CDR2 are SEHNR and FQNEAQ (reference sequence). The V segment lost 3 bases and the J segment 5 bases; nucleotides outside the gene matches: 17. Complete variable domain (other parts from reference TRBV7-9 and TRBJ2-7): DTGVSQNPRHKITKRGQNVTFRCDPISEHNRLYWYRQTLGQGPEFLTYFQNEAQLEKSRLLSDRFSAERPKGSFSTLEIQRTEQGDSAMYLCASSFRLGVAGEVDEQYFGPGTRLTVT.

This clonotype turned up a few times. V usage is TRBV5-1 and J usage is TRBJ2-1; 9 bases line up with TRBD1. V lost 4 bases to trimming and J lost 7 bases; unmatched junction nucleotides: 12. Looked up from germline, CDR1 is SGHRS and CDR2 is YFSETQ. The CDR3 spans 16 residues. The DNA of the CDR3 is TGCGCCAGCAGCATCACCGGGACAGGGAGTGGGAATGAGCAGTTCTTC. This codes for CASSITGTGSGNEQFF. Full variable domain (missing parts from reference TRBV5-1 and TRBJ2-1): KAGVTQTPRYLIKTRGQQVTLSCSPISGHRSVSWYQQTPGQGLQFLFEYFSETQRNKGNFPGRFSGRQFSNSRSEMNVSTLELGDSALYLCASSITGTGSGNEQFFGPGTRLTVL.

The chain couples TRBV27 to TRBJ2-1; 11 bases agree with TRBD2. CDR3 length equals 16 residues. Germline values: CDR1 MNHEY, CDR2 SMNVEV (reference sequence). J lost 2 bases, V lost 5 bases, and 5 bases had no gene match. The CDR3 DNA follows: TGTGCCAGCAGTCCATCACTAGCGGGGGCCTACAATGAGCAGTTCTTC. Translation gives CASSPSLAGAYNEQFF.

This clonotype was detected many times. The gene calls are TRBV6-5 and TRBJ2-5, with D perhaps assigned TRBD1 or TRBD2 (7 bases each). CDR3 length equals 12 residues. CDR1 and CDR2 from the germline V gene are MNHEY and SVGAGI. V lost 5 bases, J lost 9 bases, and 13 bases lay in between. CDR3: CASSRDSGAQYF. Written as DNA, the CDR3 is TGTGCCAGCAGTCGGGACAGCGGGGCCCAGTACTTC.

The table lists this clonotype with a few counts. This may stem from a read error, because a much larger clone lies one nucleotide away. The rearrangement joins TRBV7-9 to TRBJ2-3; TRBD2 is a possible D gene (5 bases). The V end was cut by 1 base, the J end by 6 bases, with 8 bases between. This CDR3 region has 13 residues. The germline CDR1 and CDR2 sequences are SEHNR and FQNEAQ (reference sequence). The CDR3 spells CASSLVTGDTQYF. The CDR3 nucleotides are TGTGCCAGCAGCTTAGTAACGGGGGATACGCAGTATTTT.

V and J are TRBV2 and TRBJ2-2, with D perhaps assigned TRBD1 or TRBD2 (5 bases each). The CDR3 runs to 13 residues. V lost 6 bases and J lost 4, with 9 bases in between. In germline, CDR1 is SNHLY, CDR2 FYNNEI. CDR3 DNA: TGTGCCAGCAGCTGGGGGAGCACCGGGGAGCTGTTTTTT. Residues: CASSWGSTGELFF.

This chain connects TRBV29-1 to TRBJ2-3; 7 positions agree with TRBD1. The V and J ends lost 5 bases and 0 bases, in that order; junction bases with no gene match: 5. CDR3 length: 14 residues. Looked up from germline, CDR1 is SQVTM and CDR2 is ANQGSEA. CDR3: CSVPPTGSTDTQYF. CDR3 nucleotide sequence: TGCAGCGTTCCCCCGACAGGGAGCACAGATACGCAGTATTTT.

The sample holds many counts of this clonotype. This chain joins TRBV4-3 and TRBJ2-1, with D tentatively TRBD1 (6 bases). V lost 3 bases to trimming and J lost 0 bases, with 12 bases between them. This CDR3 comprises 16 residues. Germline CDR1 and CDR2: LGHNA and YSLEER. The CDR3: CASSHNRVSSYNEQFF. The CDR3 nucleotides read TGCGCCAGCAGCCACAACAGGGTTTCCTCCTACAATGAGCAGTTCTTC.

To note about this clonotype: This clone may be a read error of a much larger clone one base away. CDR3 sequence: CASSATFNNEQYF. In nucleotides, the CDR3 is TGTGCCAGCAGCGCCACTTTTAACAATGAGCAGTACTTC. The J gene is TRBJ2-5, the V gene TRBV9, with D hard to call. Germline V gives CDR1 SGDLS, CDR2 YYNGEE. The ends were cut back, 3 bases at V and 11 bases at J, with 17 bases in the middle. The CDR3 contains 13 residues.

A remark on this clonotype: Given a much more abundant clone one base away, this may be a read error. V gene TRBV12-3 or TRBV12-4 combines with J gene TRBJ2-1; 13 bases are shared with TRBD2. The CDR3 loop spans 18 amino acids. Unmatched junction bases numbered 16, after V lost 5 bases and J lost 9 bases. CDR3 DNA sequence: TGTGCCAGCAGTCCTAGGCGACTAGCGGGGGGCATTTTCAGTGAGCAGTTCTTC. Amino acids: CASSPRRLAGGIFSEQFF.

This clonotype was observed many times. The V gene is TRBV3-1, the J gene TRBJ2-5, with 10 bases aligning to TRBD2. CDR1 and CDR2 from the germline V gene are LGHDT and YNNKEL (reference sequence). With 1 base clipped from V and 2 bases from J, the junction kept 7 bases outside the gene matches. The CDR3 sequence is 17 residues long. The chain's CDR3 is CASSQAGSGGVQETQYF. CDR3 in DNA: TGTGCCAGCAGCCAAGCGGGAAGCGGGGGGGTACAAGAGACCCAGTACTTC.

This chain uses TRBV7-2 with TRBJ2-3, with no clear D. Between the trimmed V and J ends, which lost 0 bases and 10 bases, there was a span of 14 bases. From germline, CDR1 is SGHTA and CDR2 FQGNSA. This CDR3 is 14 amino acids long. The DNA for the CDR3 is TGTGCCAGCAGCTTAGCGGGTCCACCGGACGCGCAGTATTTT. It codes for CASSLAGPPDAQYF.

CDR3 nucleotides: TGCGCCAGCAGCCAAGAAGGACAGAATAGCAATCAGCCCCAGCATTTT. It codes for CASSQEGQNSNQPQHF. This rearrangement joins TRBV4-1 to TRBJ1-5; perhaps TRBD1 as D (6 bases). Looked up from germline, CDR1 is MGHRA and CDR2 is YSYEKL. The V gene lost 0 bases and the J gene lost 0 bases, with 9 bases spanning the gap. CDR3 length: 16 residues.